Listed below are T cell receptor beta chains from one sample, sequenced in a study of vaccination effects on CD4 cells after COVID-19. Profiling relied on immunoSEQ multiplex PCR, and the TCRdb table lists in-frame clones only, not all of them. The data hold approximately 66,000 clones, with approximately 80% observed a single time. The antigens these receptors bind are not known. Here the sequenced sample was CD4+ T cells from PBMCs cultured without peptide, taken after COVID-19 vaccination. The source is a human donor who received a COVID-19 vaccine. CDR3s leave out the opening cysteine and the closing phenylalanine or tryptophan.

TRBV5-1	TRBJ1-3	ASSLPFSGNTIY
TRBV7-2	TRBJ1-2	ASSQSLTGAAYYGYT
TRBV19	TRBJ1-1	ASRDVGVNTEAF
TRBV2	TRBJ1-4	ASSEGYRTNEKLF
TRBV6-2/TRBV6-3	TRBJ2-3	ASSYGSSTDTQY
TRBV19	TRBJ2-3	ASSITGPSTDTQY
TRBV29-1	TRBJ1-3	SVGRGTGNTIY
TRBV6-5	TRBJ2-5	ASSPTVETQY
TRBV6-1	TRBJ2-3	AIKGPSTDTQY
TRBV5-1	TRBJ2-6	ASSRPGGQAGANVLT
TRBV12-3/TRBV12-4	TRBJ1-1	ASSTGMSTEAF
TRBV6-6	TRBJ2-5	ASSYTLNLQETQY
TRBV6-5	TRBJ2-2	ASSYSWTGTGELF
TRBV5-1	TRBJ2-5	ASSLQGEETQY
TRBV7-2	TRBJ1-6	ASSFRGGRDNSPLH
TRBV18	TRBJ1-2	ASSPSGWSGYT
TRBV3-1/TRBV3-2	TRBJ2-5	ASSQMGGQETQY
TRBV14	TRBJ2-1	ASSRQGARQAF
TRBV7-3	TRBJ1-6	ASSRNSNSPLH
TRBV6-2/TRBV6-3	TRBJ1-3	ASSSWTASGNTIY
TRBV5-1	TRBJ2-3	ASRQGAKNTDTQY
TRBV28	TRBJ1-3	ASSLYPRGLGRGRTPIY
TRBV5-1	TRBJ2-3	ASSFGGADTQY
TRBV7-3	TRBJ2-6	ASSLRAVSGANVLT
TRBV5-6	TRBJ1-1	ASSLDRVNTEAF
TRBV18	TRBJ1-6	ASSPMAGRDSPLH
TRBV18	TRBJ2-6	ASSPVGAGANVLT
TRBV18	TRBJ1-4	ASSPQGALTNEKLF
TRBV7-9	TRBJ1-6	ASSQTGAFLSPLH
TRBV6-5	TRBJ2-3	ASSYLAGGPTDTQY
TRBV6-5	TRBJ1-1	ASSKQGYTEAF
TRBV4-1	TRBJ2-3	ASSQHTSGGTDTQY
TRBV24-1	TRBJ2-3	ATSDRGTGYDTDTQY
TRBV14	TRBJ1-2	ASSLRTDYGYT
TRBV9	TRBJ2-5	ASSSGSGGKETQY
TRBV7-9	TRBJ2-3	ASSPTSGQSTDTQY
TRBV5-1	TRBJ1-1	ASSLGQVDTEAF
TRBV11-1	TRBJ2-1	ASSLAPGEREQF
TRBV5-5	TRBJ1-6	ASSSGQPYSPLH
TRBV29-1	TRBJ2-3	SVELTASTDTQY
TRBV5-1	TRBJ2-5	ASSFVGREETQY
TRBV21-1	TRBJ2-6	ASSKARVGRTLSGANVLT
TRBV27	TRBJ2-5	ASSSRRGQETQY
TRBV29-1	TRBJ1-4	SVVEGARGEKLF
TRBV10-1	TRBJ1-1	ASSELRAMNTEAF
TRBV7-2	TRBJ1-5	ASSLTGSQPQH